Given below is one T cell receptor beta chain in context. V was cut by 7 bases and J by 0 bases, with 7 bases left in between. Germline V gene lookup returns CDR1 MDHEN and CDR2 SYDVKM. The CDR3 covers 14 residues. The source of the sample is a study of blood T cell repertoires in COVID-19. Study as a whole: Italy, Spain and the United States were the sources of the convalescent and acute COVID-19 samples. In each case, the material was cDNA or gDNA derived from T cells, B-cell-depleted T cells, or PBMCs.

Under the authors' procedure: From reference gene primer amplification, estimates of nucleated cell counts were derived. TCRdb's copy holds only in-frame clones and misses some; the assay was immunoSEQ multiplex PCR. V and J calls and clone size follow that table, whereas D and trimming were derived from the DNA. The sample lists 250,000 to 350,000 clones, approximately 91% occurring once. The receptor was isolated from an older woman with acute or convalescent COVID-19. The specimen was peripheral blood. The V and J genes are TRBV28 and TRBJ2-6; D uncertain. CDR3 amino acids: CASTLVSGANVLTF. CDR3 sequence (DNA): TGTGCCAGCACCCTCGTCTCTGGGGCCAACGTCCTGACTTTC.